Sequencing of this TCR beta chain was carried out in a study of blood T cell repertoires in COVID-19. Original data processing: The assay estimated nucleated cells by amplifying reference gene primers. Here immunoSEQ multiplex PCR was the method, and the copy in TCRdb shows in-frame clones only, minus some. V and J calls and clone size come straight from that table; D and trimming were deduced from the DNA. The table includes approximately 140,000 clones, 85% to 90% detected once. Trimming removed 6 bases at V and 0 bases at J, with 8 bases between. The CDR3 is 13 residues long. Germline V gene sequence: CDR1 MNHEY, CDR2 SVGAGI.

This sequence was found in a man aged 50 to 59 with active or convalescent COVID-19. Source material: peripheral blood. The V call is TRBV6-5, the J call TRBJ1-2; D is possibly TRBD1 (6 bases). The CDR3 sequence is CASRQGPNYGYTF. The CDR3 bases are TGTGCCAGCAGACAGGGCCCTAACTATGGCTACACCTTC.